The 10 T cell receptor beta chains presented below share a single source sample, sequenced in a study of T cell responses to AZD1222 COVID-19 vaccine. Some clones are missing from TCRdb's copy, which holds only in-frame ones; the method was immunoSEQ multiplex PCR. Seen here are around 250,000 clones, about 92% observed once, and the top ten hold approximately 0.52%. The sequences come from peripheral blood, collected on day 0 of AZD1222 vaccination. The receptors stem from an adult in good health.

V gene TRBV10-3 combines with J gene TRBJ2-1, with D perhaps TRBD2 (6 bases). The CDR3 length is 15 residues. Germline CDR1 reads ENHRY; CDR2 reads SYGVKD. V lost 4 bases, J lost 3 bases, and 13 bases lay in between. The CDR3 DNA follows: TGTGCCATCAGTGTGGGAGGCACCTACTACAATGAGCAGTTCTTC. It translates to CAISVGGTYYNEQFF.

The chain is built from TRBV2 and TRBJ2-1; D is possibly TRBD1 (6 bases). In germline, CDR1 is SNHLY, CDR2 FYNNEI. V was trimmed by 3 bases and J by 5 bases, leaving 8 bases between them. The CDR3 extends over 13 amino acids. In nucleotides, the CDR3 is TGTGCCAGCAGTGACCAGGGGCACAATGAGCAGTTCTTC. Protein product: CASSDQGHNEQFF.

This sequence joins TRBV25-1 and TRBJ2-6; weak D call: TRBD2 (5 bases). Trimming took 6 bases from V and 1 from J, leaving 19 bases between them. The CDR3 spans 18 residues. Germline-derived CDR1 and CDR2 are MGHDK and SYGVNS. The CDR3 protein is CASRRKLAGTSGANVLTF. CDR3 sequence (DNA): TGTGCCAGCAGAAGAAAACTTGCGGGCACGTCTGGGGCCAACGTCCTGACTTTC. The full variable domain, rest sourced from reference TRBV25-1 and TRBJ2-6, is EADIYQTPRYLVIGTGKKITLECSQTMGHDKMYWYQQDPGMELHLIHYSYGVNSTEKGDLSSESTVSRIRTEHFPLTLESARPSHTSQYLCASRRKLAGTSGANVLTFGAGSRLTVL.

The V and J genes are TRBV5-1 and TRBJ1-6; no definite D call. This CDR3 comprises 16 residues. V was shortened by 0 bases and J by 1 base, with 8 bases between the two germline ends. CDR1 and CDR2 (germline): SGHRS, YFSETQ. As DNA, the CDR3 is TGCGCCAGCAGCTTGGGGGCGAGGTCCTATAATTCACCCCTCCACTTT. It specifies CASSLGARSYNSPLHF.

The chain uses TRBV9 and TRBJ1-6, with unresolved D. Looked up from germline, CDR1 is SGDLS and CDR2 is YYNGEE. Trimming left V 0 bases short and J 4 bases short, with 8 bases between. The CDR3 consists of 15 residues. The CDR3 coding sequence is TGTGCCAGCAGCGTAGAGGGAGTTTATAATTCACCCCTCCACTTT. It codes for CASSVEGVYNSPLHF.

V gene TRBV19 combines with J gene TRBJ1-6, with TRBD1 matching 11 bases. The CDR3 has 15 amino acids. V trimming: 7 bases; J trimming: 7 bases; junction bases outside the gene matches: 6. Germline values: CDR1 LNHDA, CDR2 SQIVND (reference sequence). Here the CDR3 DNA reads TGTGCCAGTAAGGACAGGGGGCGAGGGAATTCACCCCTCCACTTT. Protein: CASKDRGRGNSPLHF.

DNA for the CDR3: TGTGCCAGCAGCCCGACCCGGGGTACTGAAGCTTTCTTT. Residues: CASSPTRGTEAFF. The rearrangement links TRBV9 to TRBJ1-1; D remains ambiguous. This CDR3 contains 13 residues. CDR1 and CDR2 (germline): SGDLS, YYNGEE. Deletions cut 4 bases from V and 5 bases from J, with 12 bases between. Filled out from reference TRBV9 and TRBJ1-1, the complete variable domain reads DSGVTQTPKHLITATGQRVTLRCSPRSGDLSVYWYQQSLDQGLQFLIQYYNGEERAKGNILERFSAQQFPDLHSELNLSSLELGDSALYFCASSPTRGTEAFFGQGTRLTVV.

The rearrangement links TRBV7-3 to TRBJ1-5, with D hard to call. The CDR3 extends over 13 amino acids. V dropped 4 bases and J dropped 7 bases, with 11 bases sitting between them. The germline gives CDR1 SGHTA, CDR2 FQGTGA. The DNA for the CDR3 is TGTGCCAGCAGCTGGGGTCTAGGGCAGCCCCAGCATTTT. It is translated as CASSWGLGQPQHF.

This clone turned up a few times. V and J are TRBV11-2 and TRBJ2-3; no reliable D call. In germline, CDR1 is SGHAT, CDR2 FQNNGV. This CDR3 spans 14 amino acids. V dropped 5 bases and J dropped 5 bases, with 14 bases sitting between them. Here the CDR3 DNA reads TGTGCCAGCAGCCGACGGGCTAGTCGAGATACGCAGTATTTT. It yields the protein CASSRRASRDTQYF.

A note on this clone: The same CDR3 arises from other DNA sequences in this sample as well. V gene TRBV5-1 combines with J gene TRBJ1-6; no definite D call. V gave up 4 bases and J gave up 0 bases, with 11 bases separating them. CDR3 length equals 16 residues. Germline assignment: CDR1 SGHRS and CDR2 YFSETQ. The CDR3 is CASSLTRSSYNSPLHF. The CDR3, as DNA: TGCGCCAGCAGCCTCACCAGGAGCTCCTATAATTCACCCCTCCACTTT.